This is a list of T cell receptor beta chains from one sample in a study of blood T cell repertoires in COVID-19. Sequencing was performed with immunoSEQ multiplex PCR; in TCRdb, only in-frame clones are kept and a portion is missing. The repertoire has approximately 130,000 clones, about 90% of them found once; the top ten carry about 16%. Sequencing was performed on peripheral blood. These receptor sequences come from a woman aged 50 to 60 who had recovered from COVID-19. Each CDR3 is given with its conserved first and last residue.

j_call cdr3_length v_call cdr3_aa
TRBJ2-5 15 TRBV2 CASSATSGLQETQYF
TRBJ1-5 15 TRBV6-5 CASSRRRDSLQPQHF
TRBJ2-3 15 TRBV5-8 CASSPGTGYADTQYF
TRBJ2-6 13 TRBV6-6 CASMRGGANVLTF
TRBJ1-5 14 TRBV7-9 CASSPRGGSHRQHF
TRBJ2-7 17 TRBV5-6 CASSPRLGGLYNYEQYF
TRBJ2-5 17 TRBV7-9 CASSSSRRAGLGETQYF
TRBJ2-5 16 TRBV9 CASSVGAERSQETQYF
TRBJ2-1 15 TRBV2 CASSRTSGRSNEQFF
TRBJ2-3 15 TRBV24-1 CATSSATDHTDTQYF
TRBJ2-1 11 TRBV3-1/TRBV3-2 CASSLGQGKFF
TRBJ2-5 12 TRBV6-5 CASSSSGETQYF
TRBJ2-1 15 TRBV28 CASSGGGGLLYEQFF
TRBJ1-1 11 TRBV2 CASSVESQAFF
TRBJ2-2 13 TRBV7-3 CASSGVSAGELFF
TRBJ2-3 12 TRBV29-1 CSVVTSTDTQYF
TRBJ1-1 13 TRBV30 CAWRDRGGTEAFF
TRBJ1-3 16 TRBV19 CASSMYHAGSGNTIYF
TRBJ1-1 14 TRBV7-9 CASSRQGASTEAFF
TRBJ2-4 15 TRBV6-4 CASSGGSGRPYIQYF
TRBJ2-1 15 TRBV19 CASSVGRADSDEQFF
TRBJ2-1 19 TRBV4-3 CASSQGGGLAEISYNEQFF
TRBJ2-2 15 TRBV4-2 CASSQRLAYTGELFF
TRBJ2-7 13 TRBV20-1 CSASSGREYEQYF
TRBJ1-4 16 TRBV5-1 CASSLFSGTTNEKLFF
TRBJ2-1 17 TRBV6-2/TRBV6-3 CASSRRLAGYAFDEQFF
TRBJ2-3 20 TRBV6-2/TRBV6-3 CASSYDRTSGSLVNTDTQYF
TRBJ2-5 17 TRBV5-1 CASSLAPGSRGQETQYF
TRBJ2-1 13 TRBV11-3 CASSTQQGARQFF
TRBJ2-5 16 TRBV2 CASSGLAKGYQETQYF
TRBJ2-5 11 TRBV20-1 CSASNSRTQYF
TRBJ1-1 12 TRBV6-1 CASSEWPGEAFF
TRBJ2-1 15 TRBV20-1 CSASQGGTSGKQQFF
TRBJ1-5 14 TRBV19 CASTFRELNQPQHF
TRBJ2-3 15 TRBV7-3 CASSTSGGATDTQYF
TRBJ1-5 13 TRBV20-1 CSASGGDYQPQHF
TRBJ2-7 15 TRBV7-6 CASSLAASGRHEQYF
TRBJ2-1 15 TRBV18 CASSAADSSYNEQFF
TRBJ1-2 14 TRBV27 CASTAGTGDGGYTF
TRBJ2-7 13 TRBV18 CASSPLNSYEQYF
TRBJ2-1 16 TRBV12-5 CASGLVLGQGDNEQFF
TRBJ1-2 14 TRBV30 CAWIEQTGSYGYTF
TRBJ2-7 15 TRBV19 CASSIRVGGSYEQYF
TRBJ2-1 15 TRBV18 CASSTGTSGSNEQFF
TRBJ1-5 17 TRBV7-2 CASSLDSIRGGLEPQHF
TRBJ1-1 12 TRBV19 CASSISEVEAFF
TRBJ2-3 14 TRBV5-1 CASSLVGGPDTQYF
TRBJ2-3 15 TRBV7-2 CASSLGHSSTDTQYF
TRBJ2-2 13 TRBV6-5 CASKEGNGGELFF
TRBJ2-5 16 TRBV5-1 CASSLERTPGVETQYF
TRBJ2-2 15 TRBV5-1 CASSPGLANTGELFF
TRBJ2-3 15 TRBV29-1 CSVAPSSGGADTQYF
TRBJ1-4 16 TRBV4-1 CASSQHTGVTNEKLFF
TRBJ1-2 11 TRBV3-1/TRBV3-2 CATNHRGGYTF
TRBJ2-3 14 TRBV14 CASSPPGGVSSQYF
TRBJ1-2 16 TRBV9 CASSVNGQGSGYGYTF
TRBJ1-4 12 TRBV6-1 CASSEPGEKLFF
TRBJ1-1 12 TRBV21-1 CASSKVDTEAFF
TRBJ1-1 14 TRBV5-1 CASSLGRGNTEAFF
TRBJ2-1 14 TRBV29-1 CSVGVSGSYNEQFF